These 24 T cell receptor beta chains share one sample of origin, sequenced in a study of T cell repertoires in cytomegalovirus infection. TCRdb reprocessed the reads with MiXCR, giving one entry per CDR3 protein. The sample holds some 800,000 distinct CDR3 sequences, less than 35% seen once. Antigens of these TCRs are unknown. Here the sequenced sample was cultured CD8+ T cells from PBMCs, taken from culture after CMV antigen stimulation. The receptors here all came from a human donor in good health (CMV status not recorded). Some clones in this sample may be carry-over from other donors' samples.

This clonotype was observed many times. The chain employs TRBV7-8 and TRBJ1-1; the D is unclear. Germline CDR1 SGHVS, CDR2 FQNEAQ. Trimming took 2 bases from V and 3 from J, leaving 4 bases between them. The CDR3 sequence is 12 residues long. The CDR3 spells CASSLYYTEAFF. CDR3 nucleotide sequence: TGTGCCAGCAGCTTATACTACACTGAAGCTTTCTTT.

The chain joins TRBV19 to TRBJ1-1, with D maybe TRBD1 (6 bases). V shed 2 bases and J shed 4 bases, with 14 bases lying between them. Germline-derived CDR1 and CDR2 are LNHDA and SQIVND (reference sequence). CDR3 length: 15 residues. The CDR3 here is CASSIWQGISTEAFF. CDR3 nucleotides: TGTGCCAGTAGTATATGGCAGGGGATAAGCACTGAAGCTTTCTTT.

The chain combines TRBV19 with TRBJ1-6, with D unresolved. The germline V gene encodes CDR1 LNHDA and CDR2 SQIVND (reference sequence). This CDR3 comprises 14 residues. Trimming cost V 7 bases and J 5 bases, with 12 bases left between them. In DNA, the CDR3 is TGTGCCAGTAAGGGTCAGGAGAATAATTCACCCCTCCACTTT. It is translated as CASKGQENNSPLHF.

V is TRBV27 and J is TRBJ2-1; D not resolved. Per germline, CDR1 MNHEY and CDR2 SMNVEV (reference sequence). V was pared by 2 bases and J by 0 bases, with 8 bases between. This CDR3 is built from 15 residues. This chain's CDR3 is CASSLNPSSYNEQFF. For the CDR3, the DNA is TGTGCCAGCAGTTTAAACCCCAGCTCCTACAATGAGCAGTTCTTC.

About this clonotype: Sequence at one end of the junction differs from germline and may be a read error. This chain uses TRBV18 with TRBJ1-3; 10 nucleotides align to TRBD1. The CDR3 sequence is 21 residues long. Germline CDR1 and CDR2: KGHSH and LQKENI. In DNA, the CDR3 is TGTGCCAGCTCACCACCCGGAGACAGGGGGCTTAAAGATGTGTTTGGAGACACCATATATTTT. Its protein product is CASSPPGDRGLKDVFGDTIYF.

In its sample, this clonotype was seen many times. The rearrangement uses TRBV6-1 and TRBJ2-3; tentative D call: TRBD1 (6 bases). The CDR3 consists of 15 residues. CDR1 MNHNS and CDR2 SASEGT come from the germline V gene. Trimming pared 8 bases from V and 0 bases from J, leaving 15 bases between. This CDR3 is CASQKGTISTDTQYF. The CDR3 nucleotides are TGTGCCAGCCAGAAGGGGACAATTAGCACAGATACGCAGTATTTT.

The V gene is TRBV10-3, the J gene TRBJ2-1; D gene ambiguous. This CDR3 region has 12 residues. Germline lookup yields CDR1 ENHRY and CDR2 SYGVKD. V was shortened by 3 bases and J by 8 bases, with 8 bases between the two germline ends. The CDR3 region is CAISDRRDEQFF. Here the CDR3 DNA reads TGTGCCATCAGTGACCGAAGGGATGAGCAGTTCTTC.

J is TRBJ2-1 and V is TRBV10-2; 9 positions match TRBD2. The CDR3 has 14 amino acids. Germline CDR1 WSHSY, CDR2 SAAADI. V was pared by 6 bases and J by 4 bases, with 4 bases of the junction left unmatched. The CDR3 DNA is TGCGCCAGCAGGCGGGGGGGCTCATACAATGAGCAGTTCTTC. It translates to CASRRGGSYNEQFF.

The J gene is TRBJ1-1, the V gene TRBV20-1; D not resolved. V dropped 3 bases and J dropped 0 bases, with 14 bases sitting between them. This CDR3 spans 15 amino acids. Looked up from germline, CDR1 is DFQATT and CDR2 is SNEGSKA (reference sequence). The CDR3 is CSASPITSMNTEAFF. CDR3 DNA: TGCAGTGCTAGCCCGATCACTTCTATGAACACTGAAGCTTTCTTT.

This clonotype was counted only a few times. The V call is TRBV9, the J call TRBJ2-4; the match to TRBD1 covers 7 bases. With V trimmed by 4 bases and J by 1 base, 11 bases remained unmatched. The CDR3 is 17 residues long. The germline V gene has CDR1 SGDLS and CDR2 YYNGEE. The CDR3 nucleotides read TGTGCCAGCAGCCCCAAGTTTGAGGGGGCGGCCAAAAACATTCAGTACTTC. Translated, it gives CASSPKFEGAAKNIQYF.

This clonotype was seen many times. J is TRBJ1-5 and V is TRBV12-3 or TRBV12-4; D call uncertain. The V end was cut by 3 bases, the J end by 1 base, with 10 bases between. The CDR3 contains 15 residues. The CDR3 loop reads CASSFGRQSNQPQHF. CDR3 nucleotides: TGTGCCAGCAGTTTCGGGCGGCAGAGCAATCAGCCCCAGCATTTT.

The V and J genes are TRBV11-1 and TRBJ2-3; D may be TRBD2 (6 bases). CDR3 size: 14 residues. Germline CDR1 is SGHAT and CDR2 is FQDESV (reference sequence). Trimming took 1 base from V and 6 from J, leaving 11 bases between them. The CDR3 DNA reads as TGTGCCAGCAGCTTAGGTCCGACTAGTGATACGCAGTATTTT. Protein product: CASSLGPTSDTQYF.

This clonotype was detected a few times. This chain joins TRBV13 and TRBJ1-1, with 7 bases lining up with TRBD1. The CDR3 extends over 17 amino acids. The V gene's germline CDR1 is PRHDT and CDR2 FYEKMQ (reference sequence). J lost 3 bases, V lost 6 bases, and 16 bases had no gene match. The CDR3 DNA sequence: TGTGCCAGCAGGAGCCAAGGGGGCTGGGGGAGCTACACTGAAGCTTTCTTT. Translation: CASRSQGGWGSYTEAFF.

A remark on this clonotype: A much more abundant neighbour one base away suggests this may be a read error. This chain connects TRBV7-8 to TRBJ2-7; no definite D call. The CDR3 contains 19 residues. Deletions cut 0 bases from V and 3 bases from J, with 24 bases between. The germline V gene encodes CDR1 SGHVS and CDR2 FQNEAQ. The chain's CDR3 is CASSLAGRQAIIYGYEQYF. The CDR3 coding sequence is TGTGCCAGCAGCTTAGCAGGGCGGCAGGCGATTATTTACGGCTACGAGCAGTACTTC.

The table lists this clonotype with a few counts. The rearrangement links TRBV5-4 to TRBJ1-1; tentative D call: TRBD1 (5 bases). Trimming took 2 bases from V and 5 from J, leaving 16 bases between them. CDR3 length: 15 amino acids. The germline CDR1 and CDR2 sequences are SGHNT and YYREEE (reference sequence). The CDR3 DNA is TGTGCCAGCAGCTTAGGTGACGGGGGTGGAACTGAAGCTTTCTTT. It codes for CASSLGDGGGTEAFF.

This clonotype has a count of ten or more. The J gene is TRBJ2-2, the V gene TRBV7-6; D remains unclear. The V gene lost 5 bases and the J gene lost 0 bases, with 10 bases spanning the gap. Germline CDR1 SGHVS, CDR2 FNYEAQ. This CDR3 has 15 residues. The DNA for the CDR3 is TGTGCCAGCAGCCTCGACACGTCGAACACCGGGGAGCTGTTTTTT. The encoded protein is CASSLDTSNTGELFF.

The CDR3 region is CASSSGLAGVSTNTGELFF. DNA of the CDR3: TGTGCCAGCAGTTCCGGACTAGCGGGCGTATCAACGAACACCGGGGAGCTGTTTTTT. This sequence joins TRBV12-3 or TRBV12-4 and TRBJ2-2; TRBD2 matches 11 bases. The V and J ends lost 4 bases and 0 bases, in that order; junction bases with no gene match: 10. This CDR3 spans 19 amino acids.

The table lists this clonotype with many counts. CDR3 coding DNA: TGTGCCAGCAGCTCTCTAGCGGGGGGCCTGAGAGATACGCAGTATTTT. It translates to CASSSLAGGLRDTQYF. The chain recombines TRBV7-6 with TRBJ2-3; 11 bases match TRBD2. V shed 4 bases and J 5 bases; nucleotides not matched to a gene: 8. Germline values: CDR1 SGHVS, CDR2 FNYEAQ. The CDR3 covers 16 residues.

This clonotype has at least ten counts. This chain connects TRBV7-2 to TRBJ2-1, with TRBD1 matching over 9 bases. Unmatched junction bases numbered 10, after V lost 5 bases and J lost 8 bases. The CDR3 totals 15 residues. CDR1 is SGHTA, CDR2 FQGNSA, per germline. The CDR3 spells CASSNPGTGLYEQFF. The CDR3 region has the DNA TGTGCCAGCAGCAACCCCGGGACAGGGTTGTATGAGCAGTTCTTC.

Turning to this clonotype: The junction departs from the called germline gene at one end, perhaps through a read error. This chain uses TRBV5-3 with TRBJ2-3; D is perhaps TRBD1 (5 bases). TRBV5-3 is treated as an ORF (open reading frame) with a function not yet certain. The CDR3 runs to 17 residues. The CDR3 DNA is TGTGCCAGCAGCTTTTGGGGTGGGAAAGCAGGGTCAGATACGCAGTATTTT. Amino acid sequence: CASSFWGGKAGSDTQYF.

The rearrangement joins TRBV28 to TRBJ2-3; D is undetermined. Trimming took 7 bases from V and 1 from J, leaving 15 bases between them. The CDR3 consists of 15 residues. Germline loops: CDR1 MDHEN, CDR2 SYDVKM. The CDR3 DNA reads TGTGCCAGCAAGGGCAGGCCCCTGGGCACAGATACGCAGTATTTT. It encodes CASKGRPLGTDTQYF.

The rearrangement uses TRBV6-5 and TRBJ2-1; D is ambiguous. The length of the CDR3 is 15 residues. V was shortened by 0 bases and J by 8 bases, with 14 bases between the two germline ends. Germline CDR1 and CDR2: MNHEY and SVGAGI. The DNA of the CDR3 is TGTGCCAGCAGTTACTCGGCTGGCTTGCGCGATGAGCAGTTCTTC. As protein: CASSYSAGLRDEQFF.

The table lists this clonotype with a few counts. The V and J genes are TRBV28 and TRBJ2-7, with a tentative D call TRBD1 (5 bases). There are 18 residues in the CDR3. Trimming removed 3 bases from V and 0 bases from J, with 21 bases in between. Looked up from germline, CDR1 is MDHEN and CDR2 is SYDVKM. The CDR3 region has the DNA TGTGCCAGCAGTTTTAGGTACTTGGACACCAAAAGCTCCTACGAGCAGTACGTC. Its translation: CASSFRYLDTKSSYEQYV.

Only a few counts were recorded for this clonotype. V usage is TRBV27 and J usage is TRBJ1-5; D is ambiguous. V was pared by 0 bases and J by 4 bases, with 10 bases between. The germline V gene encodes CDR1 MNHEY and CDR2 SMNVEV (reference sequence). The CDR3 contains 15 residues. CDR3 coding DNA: TGTGCCAGCAGTTTATCGAGGGCAGCAAATCAGCCCCAGCATTTT. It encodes CASSLSRAANQPQHF.